Listed below are T cell receptor beta chains from one sample, sequenced in a study of tumor T cells in aggressive B-cell lymphoma. The data were produced by immunoSEQ multiplex PCR, yet TCRdb's version contains in-frame clones alone and is incomplete. The sample includes thousands of clones, about 89% of them seen just once. The sequenced material came from tumor tissue. These receptor sequences come from an adult with diffuse large B cell lymphoma. Both conserved end residues are part of each CDR3. Fields, in order: D gene, V gene, clone size, J gene, CDR3 DNA, CDR3 protein. A D gene is named only where the DNA matches it firmly. Clone size appears in some rows only: once, few, many, or a class for an expanded clone.

NA	TRBV28	NA	TRBJ2-7	TGTGCCAGTAAAACAGTCTACGAGCAGTACTTC	CASKTVYEQYF
NA	TRBV28	NA	TRBJ2-7	TGTGCCAGCAGTCGGACACCATACGAGCAGTACTTC	CASSRTPYEQYF
TRBD2	TRBV27	NA	TRBJ2-7	TGTGCCAGCAGTTTGGTGGGAGGGCGGGGCGAGCAGTACTTC	CASSLVGGRGEQYF
TRBD2	TRBV11-2	NA	TRBJ2-7	TGTGCCAGCAGCTCACTAGCGGCCCTCGAGCAGTACTTC	CASSSLAALEQYF
NA	TRBV6-5	NA	TRBJ1-6	TGTGCCAGCAGTTTAAACTGGAGGGCTGCAGAATCACCCCTCCACTTT	CASSLNWRAAESPLHF
NA	TRBV19	NA	TRBJ1-6	TGTGCCAGTAGTATTTGGGACATGAGGCCTTCACCCCTCCACTTT	CASSIWDMRPSPLHF
NA	TRBV18	NA	TRBJ1-3	TGTGCCAGCTCACCACCCGGAGACTCTGGAAACACCATATATTTT	CASSPPGDSGNTIYF
TRBD2	TRBV27	NA	TRBJ2-2	TGTGCCAGCAGTTTCCTCTTGGCGGGAGGAACCGGGGAGCTGTTTTTT	CASSFLLAGGTGELFF
TRBD1	TRBV27	NA	TRBJ1-4	TGTGCCAGCGGCGGACAGGGGGCACGGAAACTGTTTTTT	CASGGQGARKLFF
NA	TRBV6-5	NA	TRBJ1-2	TGTGCCAGCAGTTACGGAGGGAGTTACTATGGCTACACCTTC	CASSYGGSYYGYTF
TRBD1	TRBV28	once	TRBJ1-2	TGTGCCAGCCGAACAGGGGGCAACTATGGCTACACCTTC	CASRTGGNYGYTF